The 30 T cell receptor beta chains below come from one sample, sequenced in a study of CDR3 diversity in severe acne. TCRdb recomputed calls from the PCR reads with MiXCR, one row per CDR3 protein. Of more than 85,000 distinct CDR3 sequences in the sample, 49% were seen once. Sequencing used blood. The receptors were sampled from a male donor with severe acne vulgaris.

This clonotype was observed at least ten times. The chain couples TRBV7-8 to TRBJ2-7, with 7 bases that match TRBD2. The CDR3 totals 18 residues. With V trimmed by 4 bases and J by 7 bases, 22 bases remained unmatched. Germline CDR1 and CDR2: SGHVS and FQNEAQ. CDR3 nucleotide sequence: TGTGCCAGCAGCTCAAAGACCCTAGCGGTCCCCCTTCCCGGGGAGCAGTACTTC. Encoded protein: CASSSKTLAVPLPGEQYF.

This sequence joins TRBV14 and TRBJ1-1; no clear D. Deletions cut 4 bases from V and 12 bases from J, with 21 bases between. CDR3 size: 14 residues. Germline lookup yields CDR1 SGHDN and CDR2 FVKESK. The CDR3 loop is CASSPKGRVPETFF. CDR3 nucleotide sequence: TGTGCCAGCAGCCCAAAGGGAAGGGTCCCTGAGACTTTCTTT.

Only a few counts were recorded for this clonotype. The chain uses TRBV28 and TRBJ2-1; D gene ambiguous. Trimming cost V 5 bases and J 6 bases, with 8 bases left between them. This CDR3 comprises 12 residues. Germline CDR1 and CDR2: MDHEN and SYDVKM. This chain's CDR3 is CASSTGINEQFF. CDR3 nucleotides: TGTGCCAGCAGTACCGGTATCAATGAGCAGTTCTTC. Full variable domain (missing parts from reference TRBV28 and TRBJ2-1): DVKVTQSSRYLVKRTGEKVFLECVQDMDHENMFWYRQDPGLGLRLIYFSYDVKMKEKGDIPEGYSVSREKKERFSLILESASTNQTSMYLCASSTGINEQFFGPGTRLTVL.

This rearrangement joins TRBV4-2 to TRBJ2-7; D might be TRBD1 (5 bases). V was cut by 2 bases and J by 2 bases, with 16 bases left in between. The CDR3 runs 16 residues. In germline, CDR1 is LGHNA, CDR2 YNFKEQ. The CDR3 loop is CASSQTTGLWPYEQYF. CDR3 DNA sequence: TGTGCCAGCAGCCAAACTACAGGATTATGGCCCTACGAGCAGTACTTC.

The table lists this clonotype with a count of one. Its ends do not fully match the called genes, so a read error is possible. The chain joins TRBV25-1 to TRBJ1-1; D is unclear. This CDR3 comprises 13 residues. Germline values: CDR1 MGHDK, CDR2 SYGVNS. CDR3 in amino acids: CATSAAGRTEAFF. The CDR3 nucleotides read TGTGCCACCAGTGCCGCGGGTCGGACTGAAGCTTTCTTT.

Of note for this clonotype: It may be a read error: a sequence one base away is much more abundant. The rearrangement uses TRBV2 and TRBJ2-2; D might be TRBD2 (5 bases). CDR3 length: 14 residues. CDR1 is SNHLY and CDR2 is FYNNEI in the germline V gene. This CDR3 is CASSGKSYTGEPFF. The CDR3 DNA follows: TGTGCCAGCAGTGGGAAATCTTACACCGGGGAGCCGTTTTTT.

This clonotype has just one count. This sequence joins TRBV19 and TRBJ1-1; D ambiguous. CDR3 length equals 13 residues. Trimming pared 1 base from V and 8 bases from J, leaving 11 bases between. Germline assignment: CDR1 LNHDA and CDR2 SQIVND (reference sequence). CDR3 protein: CASSIARDSEAFF. DNA of the CDR3: TGTGCCAGTAGTATAGCGCGGGATTCAGAAGCTTTCTTT.

With respect to this clonotype: A much larger clone sits a single nucleotide away, making a read error possible. The chain has TRBV20-1 and TRBJ1-5; tentatively, D is TRBD1 (5 bases). The germline gives CDR1 DFQATT, CDR2 SNEGSKA (reference sequence). The CDR3 has 15 residues. CDR3 in amino acids: CSAKAGGNSNQPRHF. The DNA of the CDR3 is TGCAGTGCTAAGGCGGGGGGTAATAGCAATCAGCCCCGGCATTTT.

A single count supports this clonotype. Here the CDR3 omits its conserved ending phenylalanine or tryptophan, so a read error is the likely source. The gene calls are TRBV14 and TRBJ2-1, with D perhaps given as TRBD1 or TRBD2 (5 bases each). CDR3 length equals 13 residues. With 5 bases removed from V and 13 bases from J, the gap between germline ends came to 18 bases. CDR1 is SGHDN and CDR2 is FVKESK in the germline V gene. CDR3 coding DNA: TGTGCCAGCAGCGGAACCGGGGCTCCCCGTCAGTTCCTC. Protein: CASSGTGAPRQFL.

The table lists this clonotype with a few counts. The V and J genes are TRBV4-2 and TRBJ2-1; a weak D match, TRBD1 (7 bases). V lost 0 bases, J lost 7 bases, and 19 bases lay in between. The V gene's germline CDR1 is LGHNA and CDR2 YNFKEQ. The length of the CDR3 is 17 residues. CDR3: CASSQDPAGGNLNEQFF. The CDR3 DNA sequence: TGTGCCAGCAGCCAAGATCCGGCAGGGGGGAACCTGAATGAGCAGTTCTTC.

This clonotype was counted only a few times. The CDR3 here is CASSTPGETQYF. Here the CDR3 DNA reads TGTGCCAGCAGTACACCGGGAGAGACCCAGTACTTC. The chain recombines TRBV12-3 or TRBV12-4 with TRBJ2-5; D gene unclear. The CDR3 runs 12 residues. V was cut by 5 bases and J by 4 bases, with 8 bases left in between.

This chain uses TRBV19 with TRBJ2-1; D remains ambiguous. Germline CDR1 reads LNHDA; CDR2 reads SQIVND (reference sequence). This CDR3 region has 15 residues. V was clipped by 3 bases and J by 3 bases, with 12 bases between them. The CDR3 protein is CASSMGSPLYNEQFF. The CDR3 region has the DNA TGTGCCAGTAGTATGGGCAGCCCCCTCTACAATGAGCAGTTCTTC. Looking up the rest from reference TRBV19 and TRBJ2-1 gives the full variable domain: DGGITQSPKYLFRKEGQNVTLSCEQNLNHDAMYWYRQDPGQGLRLIYYSQIVNDFQKGDIAEGYSVSREKKESFPLTVTSAQKNPTAFYLCASSMGSPLYNEQFFGPGTRLTVL.

This clonotype appeared a single time. The chain combines TRBV25-1 with TRBJ1-2; the match to TRBD1 covers 7 bases. Germline loops: CDR1 MGHDK, CDR2 SYGVNS. The CDR3 is made up of 14 amino acids. V dropped 5 bases and J dropped 4; count of bases not matched to a gene: 7. CDR3 loop: CASSYDRAAYGYTF. CDR3 DNA: TGTGCCAGCAGTTACGACAGGGCGGCCTATGGCTACACCTTC.

This clonotype was detected a few times. The chain employs TRBV19 and TRBJ1-6, with D unclear. The V end lost 6 bases, the J end lost 9 bases, and 21 bases lay between the germline ends. The CDR3 extends over 16 amino acids. Germline loops: CDR1 LNHDA, CDR2 SQIVND (reference sequence). The CDR3 DNA sequence: TGTGCCAGTAGCCCACTACCTTCGGCTCCCGGTTCACCCCTCCACTTT. Protein sequence: CASSPLPSAPGSPLHF. Filled out from reference TRBV19 and TRBJ1-6, the complete variable domain reads DGGITQSPKYLFRKEGQNVTLSCEQNLNHDAMYWYRQDPGQGLRLIYYSQIVNDFQKGDIAEGYSVSREKKESFPLTVTSAQKNPTAFYLCASSPLPSAPGSPLHFGNGTRLTVT.

Notes on this clonotype: Given a much more abundant clone one base away, this may be a read error. V usage is TRBV5-6 and J usage is TRBJ2-5; no clear D gene. Near its end, the DNA agrees better with TRBJ2-7, so the J call may be wrong. The germline gives CDR1 SGHDT, CDR2 YYEEEE. The CDR3 is made up of 14 amino acids. The DNA of the CDR3 is TGTGCCAGCAGCTTGGGCAGGCCTTCCTACGAGCAGTACTTC. It specifies CASSLGRPSYEQYF.

The V gene is TRBV19, the J gene TRBJ1-1; D is unresolved. Between the trimmed V and J ends, which lost 7 bases and 2 bases, there was a span of 11 bases. CDR3 size: 13 residues. Germline values: CDR1 LNHDA, CDR2 SQIVND (reference sequence). CDR3 region: CASNPQDNTEAFF. The CDR3 DNA reads as TGTGCCAGTAACCCCCAAGACAACACTGAAGCTTTCTTT. The full variable domain, rest sourced from reference TRBV19 and TRBJ1-1, is DGGITQSPKYLFRKEGQNVTLSCEQNLNHDAMYWYRQDPGQGLRLIYYSQIVNDFQKGDIAEGYSVSREKKESFPLTVTSAQKNPTAFYLCASNPQDNTEAFFGQGTRLTVV.

The J gene is TRBJ2-7, the V gene TRBV5-6, with D hard to call. Trimming pared 5 bases from V and 0 bases from J, leaving 12 bases between. The CDR3 has 14 residues. From germline, CDR1 is SGHDT and CDR2 YYEEEE. CDR3 sequence (DNA): TGTGCCAGCAGTGGGGAATCCCACTCCTACGAGCAGTACTTC. This codes for CASSGESHSYEQYF.

The chain recombines TRBV28 with TRBJ2-7, with 9 bases fitting TRBD1. Unmatched junction bases numbered 6, after V lost 4 bases and J lost 2 bases. Germline V gene lookup returns CDR1 MDHEN and CDR2 SYDVKM. This CDR3 is built from 15 residues. The CDR3 sequence: CASSSPGQGTYEQYV. The CDR3 DNA sequence: TGTGCCAGCAGTTCACCGGGACAGGGAACCTACGAGCAGTACGTC.

The chain is built from TRBV10-1 and TRBJ1-6; no clear D gene. Germline assignment: CDR1 WNHNN and CDR2 SYGVQD (reference sequence). The V gene lost 11 bases and the J gene lost 6 bases, with 14 bases spanning the gap. The CDR3 contains 13 residues. CDR3 DNA: TGCGCCCCCAAGGGCTTCTCTAATTCACCCCTCCACTTT. It specifies CAPKGFSNSPLHF.

The chain uses TRBV15 and TRBJ2-7, with D possibly being TRBD2 (5 bases). The CDR3 contains 13 residues. Germline CDR1 LNHNV, CDR2 YYDKDF (reference sequence). V lost 5 bases to trimming and J lost 3 bases, with 11 bases between them. For the CDR3, the DNA is TGTGCCACCAGCTCCGGGATTGACTACGAGCAGTACTTC. Translated: CATSSGIDYEQYF.

About this clonotype itself: This may come from a read error, since a much larger clone is one base off. J is TRBJ2-1 and V is TRBV12-3 or TRBV12-4; D is ambiguous. The CDR3 is made up of 14 amino acids. The CDR3 coding sequence is TGTGCCAGCACCGTTAGCACCCCCTACAATGGGCAGTTCTTC. Encoded protein: CASTVSTPYNGQFF.

This clonotype was seen just once. A much larger clone differs by one base, so this may be a read error. The rearrangement links TRBV6-1 to TRBJ2-7; D may match TRBD1 or TRBD2 (5 bases each). The germline CDR1 and CDR2 sequences are MNHNS and SASEGT. CDR3 length equals 14 residues. Trimming took 7 bases from V and 0 from J, leaving 13 bases between them. In DNA form, the CDR3 reads TGTGCCAGCACCGGGACGGGGAGCTCCTACGAGCAGTACTTC. Residues: CASTGTGSSYEQYF.

By share, this clonotype ranks as medium-sized. The V call is TRBV15, the J call TRBJ2-1; D gene uncertain. The V end was cut by 0 bases, the J end by 7 bases, with 7 bases between. Germline loops: CDR1 LNHNV, CDR2 YYDKDF (reference sequence). The CDR3 totals 13 residues. CDR3 in amino acids: CATSRDSQNEQFF. CDR3 bases: TGTGCCACCAGCAGAGATAGTCAGAATGAGCAGTTCTTC. Filled out from reference TRBV15 and TRBJ2-1, the complete variable domain reads DAMVIQNPRYQVTQFGKPVTLSCSQTLNHNVMYWYQQKSSQAPKLLFHYYDKDFNNEADTPDNFQSRRPNTSFCFLDIRSPGLGDTAMYLCATSRDSQNEQFFGPGTRLTVL.

This clonotype came up many times. The chain employs TRBV20-1 and TRBJ2-1, with D perhaps matching TRBD2 (5 bases). This CDR3 region has 14 residues. CDR1 is DFQATT and CDR2 is SNEGSKA in the germline V gene (reference sequence). V was clipped by 5 bases and J by 5 bases, with 16 bases between them. CDR3: CSAPGVVRDNEQFF. The CDR3 DNA follows: TGCAGTGCTCCCGGGGTAGTAAGAGACAATGAGCAGTTCTTC.

The table lists this clonotype with many counts. The rearrangement links TRBV5-8 to TRBJ2-3, with D possibly matching TRBD2 (6 bases). The germline V and J ends were trimmed by 0 bases and 1 base, with 24 bases remaining between them. The CDR3 has 20 residues. The V gene's germline CDR1 is SGHTS and CDR2 YDEGEE. This CDR3 reads CASSLGGLVPYWGGTDTQYF. The CDR3 nucleotides read TGTGCCAGCAGCTTGGGGGGCCTAGTCCCGTATTGGGGGGGCACAGATACGCAGTATTTT.

Points on this clonotype: One end of the junction does not line up with germline, which may come from a read error. The genes are TRBV5-1 and TRBJ2-1; D perhaps matches TRBD1 (5 bases). CDR3 length: 15 amino acids. Germline CDR1 is SGHRS and CDR2 is YFSETQ. This CDR3 is CASSLGQGTYNEQFF. In DNA form, the CDR3 reads TGTGCCAGCAGCTTAGGGCAGGGAACCTACAATGAGCAGTTCTTC.

The CDR3 coding sequence is TGTGCCAGCAGTGAGGCCCCGGGTTTGCACACAGATACGCAGTATTTT. Encoded protein: CASSEAPGLHTDTQYF. The rearrangement links TRBV6-4 to TRBJ2-3; D is unresolved. The CDR3 has 16 amino acids. Looked up from germline, CDR1 is MRHNA and CDR2 is SNTAGT. Trimming pared 3 bases from V and 2 bases from J, leaving 15 bases between.

J is TRBJ2-3 and V is TRBV2; TRBD1 aligns across 10 bases. This CDR3 comprises 16 residues. Unmatched junction bases numbered 11, after V lost 7 bases and J lost 4 bases. The germline gives CDR1 SNHLY, CDR2 FYNNEI. CDR3 in amino acids: CASTGPGQGFPDTQYF. In nucleotides, the CDR3 is TGTGCCAGCACCGGACCGGGACAGGGGTTTCCAGATACGCAGTATTTT.

The table lists this clonotype with many counts. This sequence joins TRBV20-1 and TRBJ1-2, with D possibly being TRBD1 (6 bases). Trimming removed 4 bases at V and 0 bases at J, with 15 bases between. The CDR3 runs 15 residues. Germline-derived CDR1 and CDR2 are DFQATT and SNEGSKA (reference sequence). CDR3 nucleotide sequence: TGCAGTGCTACCGGTCCAAGGACAGCTAACTATGGCTACACCTTC. It yields the protein CSATGPRTANYGYTF.

The chain couples TRBV4-3 to TRBJ2-7; D unresolved. This CDR3 is built from 10 residues. Trimming shortened V by 8 bases and J by 5 bases, and 7 bases separated the two germline ends. Germline CDR1 reads LGHNA; CDR2 reads YSLEER. CDR3 loop: CASLRDEQYF. The DNA of the CDR3 is TGCGCCAGCCTAAGGGACGAGCAGTACTTC.